This is a list of T cell receptor beta chains from one sample in a study of breast tumors, draining lymph nodes, adjacent tissues. TCRdb re-called the multiplex PCR reads through MiXCR, storing one row per CDR3 protein. The table has 200,000 to 300,000 distinct CDR3 sequences, 30% to 35% seen once. The source material was axillary lymph node tissue. The origin of the receptors is a female donor with breast cancer. Some clones in this sample may be carry-over from other donors' samples. Both conserved end residues are part of each CDR3. The D gene is left open where the match is weak. Clone size, where shown, is once, few, many, or a class for clones that have expanded.

CASSTDFSYEQYF	TGTGCCAGTAGTACGGACTTCTCCTACGAGCAGTACTTC	many	TRBV19	.	TRBJ2-7
CATSDNRRAASGANVLTF	TGTGCCACCAGTGATAACAGGCGGGCTGCCTCTGGGGCCAACGTCCTGACTTTC	many	TRBV24-1	.	TRBJ2-6
CASSPPTGVGYEQYF	TGTGCCAGCAGCCCGCCAACAGGGGTAGGGTACGAGCAGTACTTC	.	TRBV14	TRBD1	TRBJ2-7
CSARRLAGSYEQYF	TGCAGTGCTAGAAGGCTAGCGGGCTCCTACGAGCAGTACTTC	many	TRBV20-1	TRBD2	TRBJ2-7
CASSVRLAKADTQYF	TGTGCCAGCAGCGTGCGACTAGCGAAGGCAGATACGCAGTATTTT	many	TRBV9	TRBD2	TRBJ2-3
CSVDGTPGRADGDTQYF	TGCAGCGTTGATGGGACTCCTGGGCGGGCGGACGGGGATACGCAGTATTTT	many	TRBV29-1	.	TRBJ2-3
CASSGGRNTEAFF	TGTGCCAGCAGTGGCGGCCGGAACACTGAAGCTTTCTTT	.	TRBV27	.	TRBJ1-1
CASSLRVAGGLDTQYF	TGTGCCAGCAGCTTAAGGGTAGCGGGGGGGTTAGATACGCAGTATTTT	many	TRBV11-2	TRBD2	TRBJ2-3
CASSELSFSYEQYF	TGTGCCAGCAGTGAACTATCCTTCTCCTACGAGCAGTACTTC	many	TRBV2	.	TRBJ2-7
CASTRRGRETQYF	TGCGCCAGCACAAGGAGGGGCAGAGAGACCCAGTACTTC	many	TRBV5-1	.	TRBJ2-5
CASSLGARGPNNEQFF	TGCGCCAGCAGCTTGGGGGCGAGAGGGCCTAACAATGAGCAGTTCTTC	.	TRBV5-1	.	TRBJ2-1
CSVGVWRTSALSSYEQYF	TGCAGTGTGGGCGTATGGAGGACTAGCGCACTAAGCTCCTACGAGCAGTACTTC	many	TRBV20-1	TRBD2	TRBJ2-7
CASKAESYEQYF	TGTGCCAGCAAAGCGGAGTCCTACGAGCAGTACTTC	few	TRBV28	.	TRBJ2-7